The sample holds many counts of the clone carrying this T cell receptor beta chain. This sample is part of a study of identical twins. CDR3 length: 12 residues. The V end was cut by 6 bases, the J end by 8 bases, with 14 bases between. Germline V lookup: CDR1 SQVTM, CDR2 ANQGSEA. TCRdb re-derived calls from the 5' RACE reads in MiXCR, one entry per CDR3 protein. The sample has about 690,000 distinct CDR3 sequences, roughly 6.2% seen once. The clonotype was recovered from a man younger than 30 in good health. The V gene is TRBV29-1, the J gene TRBJ2-1; D gene ambiguous. The sample comprised naive T cells sorted from blood. CDR3 DNA: TGCAGCGTAAGATGGGCCGGAGATGAGCAGTTCTTC. Protein: CSVRWAGDEQFF.